The next 30 T cell receptor beta chains were all read from a single sample in a study of cytomegalovirus exposure and HLA in healthy donors. The PCR used 60 Vbeta and 13 Jbeta primers. TCRdb's copy holds only in-frame clones and misses some; the assay was immunoSEQ multiplex PCR. The table has approximately 190,000 clones, 82% seen once; the top ten hold about 1.5%. The sample comprised PBMCs. The origin of the receptors is a woman aged 18 to 35 in good health and CMV-seronegative.

The chain employs TRBV28 and TRBJ1-5; 10 bases match TRBD1. Trimming took 3 bases from V and 2 from J; bases not matched to a gene: 4. Germline assignment: CDR1 MDHEN and CDR2 SYDVKM. The CDR3 is 16 residues long. The CDR3 DNA follows: TGTGCCAGCAGTTTGGGGACAGGGGTAGGCAATCAGCCCCAGCATTTT. As protein: CASSLGTGVGNQPQHF.

V and J are TRBV21-1 and TRBJ2-5; TRBD1, as called in the table, went unchecked against the DNA. TRBV21-1 is an annotated pseudogene. The CDR3 is 14 residues long. CDR3 sequence (DNA): TGTGCCAGCAGAACAGGGGTTTCACAAGAGACCCAGTACTTC. Protein sequence: CASRTGVSQETQYF.

Details on this clone: One end of the junction does not line up with germline, which may come from a read error. The chain carries TRBV6-5 and TRBJ1-2, with D perhaps matching TRBD1 (5 bases). The length of the CDR3 is 12 residues. Germline loops: CDR1 MNHEY, CDR2 SVGAGI. The CDR3 sequence: CASSGGDYGHTF. In DNA, the CDR3 is TGTGCCAGCAGTGGCGGGGACTATGGCCACACCTTC.

V gene TRBV27 combines with J gene TRBJ2-1, with TRBD2 identical over 12 bases. The J segment lost 9 bases and the V segment lost 3 bases, leaving 6 bases of the junction unmatched. Germline CDR1 reads MNHEY; CDR2 reads SMNVEV (reference sequence). The CDR3 is made up of 15 amino acids. In DNA form, the CDR3 reads TGTGCCAGCAGTTTCTCGACTAGCGGGAGTATTGAGCAGTTCTTC. Translation gives CASSFSTSGSIEQFF.

CDR3 residues: CASSPVGGVQETQYF. The CDR3, as DNA: TGTGCCAGCAGTCCGGTTGGGGGGGTACAAGAGACCCAGTACTTC. This chain connects TRBV7-9 to TRBJ2-5, with 7 positions matching TRBD2. CDR3 size: 15 residues. Trimming cost V 6 bases and J 2 bases; bases outside gene matches: 9. Germline assignment: CDR1 SEHNR and CDR2 FQNEAQ (reference sequence).

The chain recombines TRBV7-9 with TRBJ1-2; 7 bases match TRBD1. Germline V lookup: CDR1 SEHNR, CDR2 FQNEAQ (reference sequence). The CDR3 covers 15 residues. The V segment lost 4 bases and the J segment 4 bases; nucleotides outside the gene matches: 9. CDR3 loop: CASSSSEGGPYGYTF. The CDR3 nucleotides are TGTGCCAGCAGCTCCTCCGAAGGGGGCCCCTATGGCTACACCTTC.

This clone was seen just once. The V gene is TRBV14, the J gene TRBJ2-3; 10 nucleotides align to TRBD2. Germline CDR1 is SGHDN and CDR2 is FVKESK. V shed 4 bases and J 2 bases; nucleotides not matched to a gene: 12. The CDR3 spans 18 residues. CDR3 sequence: CASSPRTSGGGYTDTQYF. The CDR3 DNA reads as TGTGCCAGCAGCCCAAGGACTAGCGGAGGGGGGTACACAGATACGCAGTATTTT.

The chain carries TRBV2 and TRBJ2-1; 7 bases line up with TRBD2. Trimming removed 8 bases from V and 2 bases from J; junction bases left unmatched: 12. Germline V gives CDR1 SNHLY, CDR2 FYNNEI. The CDR3 spans 16 residues. CDR3: CASGGPSGNTYNEQFF. CDR3 nucleotide sequence: TGTGCCAGCGGGGGACCTAGCGGAAATACCTACAATGAGCAGTTCTTC.

The chain is built from TRBV5-8 and TRBJ2-7, with 11 nucleotides matching TRBD2. There are 15 residues in the CDR3. J gave up 6 bases and V 4 bases, and 9 bases lay outside the gene matches. Germline V gives CDR1 SGHTS, CDR2 YDEGEE. The CDR3 DNA sequence: TGTGCCAGCAGCACCTATAGCGGGAGGGCCCCCGAGCAGTACGTC. Residues: CASSTYSGRAPEQYV.

V is TRBV15 and J is TRBJ2-1; 9 nucleotides line up with TRBD2. Per the germline V gene, CDR1 is LNHNV and CDR2 is YYDKDF (reference sequence). CDR3 length: 16 amino acids. V shed 5 bases, J shed 9 bases, and the junction held 14 bases outside the gene matches. CDR3 loop: CATSRQAGGIEAEQFF. The CDR3 coding sequence is TGTGCCACCAGCCGCCAAGCGGGAGGAATAGAGGCTGAGCAGTTCTTC.

The chain employs TRBV28 and TRBJ2-3; D is undetermined. Per germline, CDR1 MDHEN and CDR2 SYDVKM. The germline V and J ends were trimmed by 2 bases and 1 base, with 7 bases remaining between them. The CDR3 runs 14 residues. CDR3 DNA sequence: TGTGCCAGCAGTTTAGCCCCGGGCACAGATACGCAGTATTTT. Translation: CASSLAPGTDTQYF.

This chain connects TRBV27 to TRBJ2-1; 9 bases are shared with TRBD2. The V gene end was trimmed by 3 bases and the J gene end by 2 bases; junction bases not matched to a gene: 2. Germline assignment: CDR1 MNHEY and CDR2 SMNVEV (reference sequence). This CDR3 spans 15 amino acids. CDR3 in DNA: TGTGCCAGCAGTTTGACTAGCGGACCCTACAATGAGCAGTTCTTC. Residues: CASSLTSGPYNEQFF.

The J gene is TRBJ1-1, the V gene TRBV29-1; 8 bases fit TRBD1. The J segment lost 1 base and the V segment lost 4 bases, leaving 8 bases of the junction unmatched. The CDR3 totals 15 residues. Germline CDR1 SQVTM, CDR2 ANQGSEA. This CDR3 reads CSVVPGGTGNTEAFF. CDR3 sequence (DNA): TGCAGCGTTGTACCTGGAGGGACAGGGAACACTGAAGCTTTCTTT.

The rearrangement links TRBV5-1 to TRBJ2-1, with 9 bases identical to TRBD2. The CDR3 extends over 17 amino acids. The ends lost 5 bases at V and 1 base at J; junction bases unmatched: 10. Germline CDR1 reads SGHRS; CDR2 reads YFSETQ. The chain's CDR3 is CASSYAGTSRSYNEQFF. The CDR3 nucleotides read TGCGCCAGCAGTTACGCCGGGACTAGCAGATCCTACAATGAGCAGTTCTTC.

The chain uses TRBV25-1 and TRBJ2-2; TRBD2 matches at 9 bases. The CDR3 is 15 amino acids. From germline, CDR1 is MGHDK and CDR2 SYGVNS. With 3 bases clipped from V and 7 bases from J, the junction kept 6 bases outside the gene matches. The CDR3 region has the DNA TGTGCCAGCAGTGAGATAGCGGGAGTCGGCGGGGAGCTGTTTTTT. It specifies CASSEIAGVGGELFF.

V and J are TRBV15 and TRBJ1-5, with TRBD1 matching 7 bases. With 3 bases clipped from V and 5 bases from J, the junction kept 4 bases outside the gene matches. This CDR3 is built from 14 residues. Germline V lookup: CDR1 LNHNV, CDR2 YYDKDF (reference sequence). This CDR3 is CATSSRQGYQPQHF. The CDR3 region has the DNA TGTGCCACCAGCAGTAGACAGGGTTATCAGCCCCAGCATTTT.

The chain is built from TRBV28 and TRBJ2-5; D gene unclear. CDR3 length: 12 amino acids. From germline, CDR1 is MDHEN and CDR2 SYDVKM. Trimming cost V 5 bases and J 9 bases, with 13 bases left between them. The CDR3 DNA sequence: TGTGCCAGCAGTCCCCCTATAAGCCCCCAGTACTTC. Protein: CASSPPISPQYF.

The chain combines TRBV11-3 with TRBJ1-1; D is perhaps TRBD1 (6 bases). V was shortened by 3 bases and J by 3 bases, with 8 bases between the two germline ends. Looked up from germline, CDR1 is SGHNT and CDR2 is YENEEA. There are 13 residues in the CDR3. The DNA for the CDR3 is TGTGCCAGCAGCTTGACAGGAGACACTGAAGCTTTCTTT. Translation: CASSLTGDTEAFF.

Notes on this clone: One end of the junction is discordant with germline, which a read error may explain. The chain joins TRBV7-9 to TRBJ1-5, with D possibly TRBD1 on 5 matching bases. The CDR3 covers 12 residues. CDR1 is SEHNR and CDR2 is FQNEAQ in the germline V gene (reference sequence). This CDR3 reads CSSSPGYQPQHF. CDR3 in DNA: TGTTCCAGCAGCCCAGGGTATCAGCCCCAGCATTTT.

For the CDR3, the DNA is TGTGCCAGCACCGTGACAGGTCTGAACACTGAAGCTTTCTTT. Residues: CASTVTGLNTEAFF. The chain combines TRBV6-5 with TRBJ1-1; possibly TRBD1 for D (6 bases). This CDR3 is built from 14 residues. Trimming took 7 bases from V and 0 from J, leaving 12 bases between them. The V gene's germline CDR1 is MNHEY and CDR2 SVGAGI.

The chain combines TRBV7-9 with TRBJ2-5; D may be TRBD2 (6 bases). The CDR3 is made up of 16 amino acids. V lost 6 bases and J lost 5, with 22 bases in between. Germline CDR1 reads SEHNR; CDR2 reads FQNEAQ (reference sequence). CDR3 coding DNA: TGTGCCAGCAGTTCCCGGGACTCTTTGCTCTACGAGACCCAGTACTTC. Protein sequence: CASSSRDSLLYETQYF.

Notes on this clone: The identical CDR3 is also encoded by other nucleotide sequences in the sample. The chain links TRBV5-1 to TRBJ2-1, with TRBD1 matching over 8 bases. Germline V lookup: CDR1 SGHRS, CDR2 YFSETQ. The CDR3 consists of 17 residues. V trimming: 0 bases; J trimming: 2 bases; junction bases outside the gene matches: 7. The CDR3 DNA reads TGCGCCAGCAGCTTGGCCGTGACAGGGGAACCCTACAATGAGCAGTTCTTC. This gives the protein CASSLAVTGEPYNEQFF.

This clone was counted only a few times. This chain joins TRBV4-3 and TRBJ1-1; the D gene is possibly TRBD1 (6 bases). This CDR3 has 17 amino acids. Per germline, CDR1 LGHNA and CDR2 YSLEER. Trimming removed 1 base at V and 3 bases at J, with 18 bases between. DNA of the CDR3: TGCGCCAGCAGCCAAGGTGGGGGCGGGGGCCTGTACACTGAAGCTTTCTTT. Protein: CASSQGGGGGLYTEAFF.

Worth noting for this clone: Germline is not matched at one junction end, which may reflect a read error. The chain joins TRBV7-9 to TRBJ1-1; D ambiguous. Germline V lookup: CDR1 SEHNR, CDR2 FQNEAQ (reference sequence). The CDR3 is 18 amino acids. The CDR3 nucleotides read TGTTCCAGCAGCTTAGCGTCTTTTCCGGGTTACCTGAACACTGAAGCTTTCTTT. Amino acid sequence: CSSSLASFPGYLNTEAFF.

This clone was detected once. V is TRBV10-1 and J is TRBJ2-7, with 8 bases fitting TRBD2. V lost 0 bases to trimming and J lost 10 bases; unmatched junction nucleotides: 14. The CDR3 sequence is 16 residues long. CDR1 is WNHNN, CDR2 SYGVQD, per germline (reference sequence). CDR3 region: CASSESGGDLTGHQYF. For the CDR3, the DNA is TGCGCCAGCAGTGAGTCCGGGGGGGATCTTACGGGGCATCAGTACTTC.

The chain employs TRBV7-9 and TRBJ2-7; D possibly corresponds to TRBD1 (5 bases). Trimming stripped 1 base from V and 3 bases from J, with 7 bases between. The CDR3 has 13 residues. Germline CDR1 is SEHNR and CDR2 is FQNEAQ (reference sequence). This chain's CDR3 is CASSLGRDYEQYV. Here the CDR3 DNA reads TGTGCCAGCAGCTTAGGCAGGGACTACGAGCAGTACGTC.

This rearrangement joins TRBV4-3 to TRBJ2-7, with a weak D call TRBD1 (6 bases). Germline V gives CDR1 LGHNA, CDR2 YSLEER. The CDR3 has 14 residues. The V end lost 8 bases, the J end lost 3 bases, and 17 bases lay between the germline ends. The CDR3 coding sequence is TGCGCCAGCGGTCGGACAGCTAATCGCTACGAGCAGTACTTC. Its translation: CASGRTANRYEQYF.

This sequence joins TRBV27 and TRBJ2-6; D possibly corresponds to TRBD2 (6 bases). V was shortened by 3 bases and J by 2 bases, with 8 bases between the two germline ends. The length of the CDR3 is 15 residues. CDR1 and CDR2 (germline): MNHEY, SMNVEV (reference sequence). This chain's CDR3 is CASSFGGTGANVLTF. CDR3 nucleotides: TGTGCCAGCAGTTTCGGGGGAACTGGGGCCAACGTCCTGACTTTC. The whole variable domain, filled in from reference TRBV27 and TRBJ2-6, reads EAQVTQNPRYLITVTGKKLTVTCSQNMNHEYMSWYRQDPGLGLRQIYYSMNVEVTDKGDVPEGYKVSRKEKRNFPLILESPSPNQTSLYFCASSFGGTGANVLTFGAGSRLTVL.

A few counts support this clone. For the CDR3, the DNA is TGTGCCAGCAGTTACTCGGCAGGGGTTGGGTACGAGCAGTACTTC. Amino acid sequence: CASSYSAGVGYEQYF. The chain combines TRBV6-6 with TRBJ2-7; D may be TRBD1 (6 bases). The CDR3 is made up of 15 amino acids. CDR1 and CDR2 from the germline V gene are MNHNY and SVGAGI (reference sequence). Between the trimmed V and J ends, which lost 0 bases and 4 bases, there was a span of 13 bases.

The chain recombines TRBV7-9 with TRBJ1-6, with unresolved D. The germline CDR1 and CDR2 sequences are SEHNR and FQNEAQ (reference sequence). The CDR3 runs 12 residues. Trimming removed 5 bases from V and 9 bases from J, with 8 bases in between. The CDR3 here is CASSLEGSPLHF. The DNA for the CDR3 is TGTGCCAGCAGCCTGGAGGGTTCACCCCTCCACTTT.